This T cell receptor beta chain was retrieved from a study of CD8 T cells in Susac syndrome. Study findings and constraints: The relatively small number of individuals in the TCR sequencing and HLA analysis was acknowledged by the study.

This clonotype was seen a handful of times. Its antigen is undetermined. Random hexamers were used to reverse transcribe the RNA input (roughly 0.5 to 1 ug). The amplification used immunoSEQ multiplex PCR on TCR beta CDR3; it spanned 54 Vbeta and 13 Jbeta. TCRdb analysed the immunoSEQ multiplex PCR reads with MiXCR anew, one entry per CDR3 protein. The repertoire holds some 300,000 distinct CDR3 sequences, with over 75% as singletons. The V gene's germline CDR1 is SEHNR and CDR2 FQNEAQ (reference sequence). Trimming cost V 4 bases and J 2 bases, with 3 bases left between them. The CDR3 is 11 amino acids.

The TCR sequence derives from a human donor with multiple sclerosis. The source material was CD8+ T cells from PBMCs. This chain joins TRBV7-9 and TRBJ2-7; D remains unclear. The DNA of the CDR3 is TGTGCCAGCAGCTGGCCCTACGAGCAGTACTTC. It specifies CASSWPYEQYF.